This TCR beta chain comes out of a study of CD8 T cells in ankylosing spondylitis. One entry per CDR3 protein, called by TCRdb with MiXCR from the 5' RACE reads. The sample records 700,000 or so distinct CDR3 sequences, 15% to 20% being singletons. The study, taken as a whole, reports: Blood of patients with ankylosing spondylitis appeared to be characterized by a TCR beta motif of several highly homologous variants. The study looked at matched synovial fluid samples from ankylosing spondylitis patients. Disease-linked clones were reported to be significantly enriched there. The disease-linked clones had a CD8+ phenotype and low blood frequencies.

For this clonotype: The antigen remains unidentified.

Germline V gene data show CDR1 as LGHNA and CDR2 as YNFKEQ. Trimming removed 6 bases from V and 2 bases from J; junction bases left unmatched: 12. The CDR3 is 16 amino acids. The clonotype comes from a male donor with ankylosing spondylitis. The chain links TRBV4-2 to TRBJ1-1, with 7 bases matching TRBD1. Sequenced input: blood, either unsorted or a sorted T cell fraction (not recorded which). The CDR3 bases are TGTGCCAGCAGTCAGGGGGAATCGATTAGAAACACTGAAGCTTTCTTT. Translating it yields CASSQGESIRNTEAFF.